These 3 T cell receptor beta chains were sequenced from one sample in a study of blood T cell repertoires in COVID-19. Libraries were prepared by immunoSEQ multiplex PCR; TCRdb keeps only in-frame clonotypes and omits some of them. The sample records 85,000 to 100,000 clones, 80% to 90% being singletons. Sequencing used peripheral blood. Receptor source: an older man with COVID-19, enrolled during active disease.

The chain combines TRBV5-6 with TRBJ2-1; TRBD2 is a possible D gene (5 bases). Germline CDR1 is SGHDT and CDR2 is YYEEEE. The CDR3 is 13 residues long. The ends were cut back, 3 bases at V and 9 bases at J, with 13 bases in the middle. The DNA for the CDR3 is TGTGCCAGCAGCTCCTCCCGGGCGGGTGAGCAGTTCTTC. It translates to CASSSSRAGEQFF.

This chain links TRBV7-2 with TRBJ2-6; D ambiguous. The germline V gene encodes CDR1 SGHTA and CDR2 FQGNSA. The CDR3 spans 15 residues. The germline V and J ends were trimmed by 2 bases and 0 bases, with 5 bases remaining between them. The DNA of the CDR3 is TGTGCCAGCAGCTTAATGAGCTCTGGGGCCAACGTCCTGACTTTC. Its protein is CASSLMSSGANVLTF.

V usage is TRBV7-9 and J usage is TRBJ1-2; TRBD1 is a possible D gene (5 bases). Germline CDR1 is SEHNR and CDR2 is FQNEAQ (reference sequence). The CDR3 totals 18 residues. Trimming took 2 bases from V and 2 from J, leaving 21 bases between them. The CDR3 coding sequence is TGTGCCAGCAGCTTAAGACGTGGGCAGGGCGGTCAGAACTATGGCTACACCTTC. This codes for CASSLRRGQGGQNYGYTF.